The 5 T cell receptor beta chains below were found in one sample sequenced in a study of T cell responses to AZD1222 COVID-19 vaccine. The repertoire was sequenced with immunoSEQ multiplex PCR; TCRdb's copy has only in-frame clones and lacks some. The table shows 150,000 or so clones, with about 90% occurring only once. Sequences were derived from peripheral blood, sampled 28 days after the second AZD1222 dose. The receptors shown here come from an adult who received the AZD1222 COVID-19 vaccine.

The gene calls are TRBV6-1 and TRBJ1-1; no clear D. Germline V lookup: CDR1 MNHNS, CDR2 SASEGT. The CDR3 length is 13 residues. The V and J ends lost 0 bases and 10 bases respectively, with 12 bases between them. CDR3 in DNA: TGTGCCAGCAGTGAAGCGCGCGGGGTTAGAGCTTTCTTT. Its protein is CASSEARGVRAFF.

This rearrangement joins TRBV19 to TRBJ1-4; maybe TRBD1 (5 bases). Looked up from germline, CDR1 is LNHDA and CDR2 is SQIVND (reference sequence). This CDR3 has 18 amino acids. Between the trimmed V and J ends, which lost 3 bases and 0 bases, there was a span of 17 bases. CDR3 amino acids: CASSIGPWDYATNEKLFF. CDR3 nucleotides: TGTGCCAGTAGTATCGGTCCCTGGGACTATGCAACTAATGAAAAACTGTTTTTT. The full variable domain, with the rest looked up from reference TRBV19 and TRBJ1-4, is DGGITQSPKYLFRKEGQNVTLSCEQNLNHDAMYWYRQDPGQGLRLIYYSQIVNDFQKGDIAEGYSVSREKKESFPLTVTSAQKNPTAFYLCASSIGPWDYATNEKLFFGSGTQLSVL.

Comments on this clone: This specimen includes other DNA sequences encoding the same CDR3. The chain recombines TRBV19 with TRBJ1-5; 10 bases map to TRBD1. The CDR3 consists of 14 residues. Trimming removed 7 bases from V and 2 bases from J; junction bases left unmatched: 2. From germline, CDR1 is LNHDA and CDR2 SQIVND (reference sequence). The CDR3 coding sequence is TGTGCCAGTACCGGGACAGGGGGCAATCAGCCCCAGCATTTT. It encodes CASTGTGGNQPQHF.

The chain joins TRBV7-2 to TRBJ1-2; no clear D gene. Germline CDR1 SGHTA, CDR2 FQGNSA. This CDR3 is 14 amino acids long. V lost 6 bases to trimming and J lost 0 bases, with 11 bases between them. The CDR3 spells CASSQQLANYGYTF. CDR3 in DNA: TGTGCCAGCAGTCAACAGTTAGCTAACTATGGCTACACCTTC. Using reference TRBV7-2 and TRBJ1-2 for the parts outside the CDR3, the full variable domain is GAGVSQSPSNKVTEKGKDVELRCDPISGHTALYWYRQSLGQGLEFLIYFQGNSAPDKSGLPSDRFSAERTGGSVSTLTIQRTQQEDSAVYLCASSQQLANYGYTFGSGTRLTVV.

The rearrangement uses TRBV12-3 or TRBV12-4 and TRBJ2-1; no clear D gene. This CDR3 region has 11 residues. The germline V and J ends were trimmed by 5 bases and 7 bases, with 6 bases remaining between them. CDR3 sequence: CASSNRNEQFF. The CDR3, as DNA: TGTGCCAGCAGTAACCGTAATGAGCAGTTCTTC.